This entry concerns a single T cell receptor beta chain. Its antigen remains unknown. This specimen belongs to a study of Graves' ophthalmopathy and Graves' hyperthyroidism. Study-wide context: The blood sample was drawn at first diagnosis and before any treatment.

Other autoimmune diseases, uncontrolled infections, pregnancy or lactation ruled patients out of participation. The authors diagnosed from clinical symptoms, serum thyroxine, TRAb, thyroid ultrasound and orbital computed tomography. The study amplified TCR beta CDR3 regions using RNA transcripts. RT-PCR in the first round used HTBI primers; a second-round multiplex PCR followed. Via MiXCR, TCRdb re-called the multiplex PCR reads, giving one row per CDR3 protein. The data hold 200,000 to 300,000 distinct CDR3 sequences, with around 42% observed a single time. V lost 5 bases and J lost 4, with 12 bases in between. Germline-derived CDR1 and CDR2 are SNHLY and FYNNEI. The CDR3 extends over 14 amino acids. Study results and caveats: With 70.59% sensitivity and about 78% specificity, the model predicted ophthalmopathy progression.

The specimen was peripheral blood. This receptor was obtained from an adult man with Graves' ophthalmopathy. The genes are TRBV2 and TRBJ1-5; D call uncertain. The CDR3 sequence: CASSLIGVNQPQHF. The CDR3 coding sequence is TGTGCCAGCAGTTTAATCGGAGTTAATCAGCCCCAGCATTTT.